Following are 29 T cell receptor beta chains from one sample sequenced in a study of T cell repertoires in cytomegalovirus infection. TCRdb used MiXCR to reprocess the reads, holding one entry per CDR3 protein. There are 150,000 to 200,000 distinct CDR3 sequences in the sample; approximately 19% occur only once, and around 3.2% lies in the top ten. Sequenced sample: PBMCs. The receptor set was obtained from a human donor in good health (CMV status not recorded). Some clones in this sample may be carry-over from other donors' samples.

This chain links TRBV28 with TRBJ2-7; TRBD2 matches at 9 bases. The CDR3 sequence is 19 residues long. With 4 bases clipped from V and 6 bases from J, the junction kept 22 bases outside the gene matches. The germline V gene encodes CDR1 MDHEN and CDR2 SYDVKM. The CDR3 spells CASSSGWAGGPTGPFEQYF. The CDR3 nucleotides read TGTGCCAGCAGTTCCGGGTGGGCGGGAGGGCCGACGGGTCCTTTCGAGCAGTACTTC.

The chain uses TRBV11-2 and TRBJ1-6; D perhaps matches TRBD1 (5 bases). Germline V CDR1 and CDR2: SGHAT, FQNNGV. The CDR3 is made up of 16 amino acids. V was trimmed by 3 bases and J by 6 bases, leaving 15 bases between them. The CDR3 sequence is CASSFSPRQGNSPLHF. The CDR3 DNA reads as TGTGCCAGCAGCTTTTCCCCCAGGCAGGGTAATTCACCCCTCCACTTT.

Ten or more counts support this clonotype. The chain links TRBV7-2 to TRBJ2-1; 14 positions match TRBD2. The germline V gene has CDR1 SGHTA and CDR2 FQGNSA. Trimming cost V 4 bases and J 9 bases; bases outside gene matches: 8. The CDR3 length is 16 residues. CDR3 loop: CASSSQGLAGAGEQFF. CDR3 bases: TGTGCCAGCAGCTCACAGGGACTAGCGGGAGCGGGTGAGCAGTTCTTC.

The chain is built from TRBV5-6 and TRBJ1-1, with D unresolved. Per the germline V gene, CDR1 is SGHDT and CDR2 is YYEEEE. CDR3 length equals 14 residues. With 0 bases removed from V and 5 bases from J, the gap between germline ends came to 11 bases. The CDR3 region has the DNA TGTGCCAGCAGCTTGGGGGCCCGGAAGACTGAAGCTTTCTTT. Encoded protein: CASSLGARKTEAFF.

This clonotype was seen a handful of times. V is TRBV6-2 or TRBV6-3 and J is TRBJ2-1, with 12 bases identical to TRBD2. This CDR3 spans 14 amino acids. In germline, CDR1 is MNHEY, CDR2 SVGEGT. J gave up 10 bases and V 6 bases, and 7 bases lay outside the gene matches. Here the CDR3 reads CASRPSGGAEEQFF. The CDR3 region has the DNA TGTGCCAGCAGGCCTAGCGGGGGGGCCGAGGAGCAGTTCTTC.

This clonotype was observed at least ten times. The gene calls are TRBV7-2 and TRBJ1-1; D unresolved. From germline, CDR1 is SGHTA and CDR2 FQGNSA. V was pared by 5 bases and J by 5 bases, with 12 bases between. CDR3 length: 13 residues. The CDR3 region has the DNA TGTGCCAGCAGCCCCTGGGAGGGTACTGAAGCTTTCTTT. This translates into CASSPWEGTEAFF. Using reference TRBV7-2 and TRBJ1-1 for the parts outside the CDR3, the full variable domain is GAGVSQSPSNKVTEKGKDVELRCDPISGHTALYWYRQSLGQGLEFLIYFQGNSAPDKSGLPSDRFSAERTGGSVSTLTIQRTQQEDSAVYLCASSPWEGTEAFFGQGTRLTVV.

This clonotype was seen more than once but under ten times. This rearrangement joins TRBV7-2 to TRBJ1-6, with 8 positions matching TRBD1. Looked up from germline, CDR1 is SGHTA and CDR2 is FQGNSA. This CDR3 is built from 17 residues. The ends lost 5 bases at V and 6 bases at J; junction bases unmatched: 12. The CDR3 reads CASSPTGGQPFNSPLHF. In nucleotides, the CDR3 is TGTGCCAGCAGCCCCACAGGGGGACAGCCCTTTAATTCACCCCTCCACTTT.

The V and J genes are TRBV28 and TRBJ1-2; TRBD1 matches at 7 bases. The CDR3 loop spans 14 amino acids. The germline CDR1 and CDR2 sequences are MDHEN and SYDVKM. The junction had 9 bases not matched to a gene; V was cut back by 3 bases and J by 8 bases. The CDR3 loop reads CASSFGAGGEGYTF. The CDR3 bases are TGTGCCAGCAGTTTCGGTGCAGGGGGTGAAGGCTACACCTTC.

Many counts were recorded for this clonotype. This chain links TRBV7-2 with TRBJ2-3; 9 bases map to TRBD2. Losses at the gene ends were 1 base for V and 6 bases for J; bases not matched to a gene: 11. Per germline, CDR1 SGHTA and CDR2 FQGNSA. This CDR3 spans 17 amino acids. The CDR3 bases are TGTGCCAGCAGCTTAGGTCCAGCGGGAGGAATCGGGGATACGCAGTATTTT. Translation: CASSLGPAGGIGDTQYF.

The sample holds a few counts of this clonotype. V gene TRBV7-2 combines with J gene TRBJ2-7, with 9 bases aligning to TRBD1. The CDR3 runs 13 residues. After removal of 5 bases from V and 7 bases from J, the junction contained 6 bases not matched to a gene. CDR1 and CDR2 (germline): SGHTA, FQGNSA. The CDR3 DNA is TGTGCCAGCAGCCCGGGACAGGGAAGGGAGCAGTACTTC. Translated, it gives CASSPGQGREQYF.

This clonotype was observed a handful of times. The chain recombines TRBV7-3 with TRBJ2-1; no clear D gene. Trimming cost V 6 bases and J 2 bases, with 8 bases left between them. Germline V gene data show CDR1 as SGHTA and CDR2 as FQGTGA. The CDR3 has 13 residues. Here the CDR3 DNA reads TGTGCCAGCAGGGACGGACCCTACAATGAGCAGTTCTTC. Translating gives CASRDGPYNEQFF.

This clonotype was counted at least ten times. This sequence joins TRBV5-6 and TRBJ1-1, with unresolved D. Trimming took off 2 bases at V and 0 bases at J, with 17 bases between the two ends. CDR1 and CDR2 (germline): SGHDT, YYEEEE. The CDR3 has 17 amino acids. The CDR3 reads CASSLGELRRMNTEAFF. DNA of the CDR3: TGTGCCAGCAGCTTAGGAGAGCTCCGCCGTATGAACACTGAAGCTTTCTTT.

The chain is built from TRBV29-1 and TRBJ1-2; D ambiguous. Germline CDR1 SQVTM, CDR2 ANQGSEA. This CDR3 is 11 amino acids long. V was pared by 6 bases and J by 0 bases, with 5 bases between. CDR3 protein: CSVTTNYGYTF. CDR3 nucleotide sequence: TGCAGCGTCACAACTAACTATGGCTACACCTTC.

Ten or more counts support this clonotype. The rearrangement uses TRBV5-1 and TRBJ2-7, with D possibly TRBD1 on 6 matching bases. This CDR3 contains 15 residues. V lost 1 base, J lost 2 bases, and 13 bases lay in between. The germline V gene encodes CDR1 SGHRS and CDR2 YFSETQ. CDR3 sequence: CASSLSGTLTYEQYF. CDR3 coding DNA: TGCGCCAGCAGCTTGTCGGGGACACTAACCTACGAGCAGTACTTC.

This clonotype was counted many times. The CDR3 loop reads CASSVYAGGLYNEQFF. In DNA, the CDR3 is TGTGCCAGCAGTGTCTATGCGGGGGGGCTTTACAATGAGCAGTTCTTC. The V gene is TRBV6-1, the J gene TRBJ2-1; 9 bases are a match to TRBD2. The CDR3 runs to 16 residues. V lost 4 bases, J lost 4 bases, and 8 bases stayed unmatched. The germline V gene encodes CDR1 MNHNS and CDR2 SASEGT.

This clonotype has ten or more counts. The chain joins TRBV15 to TRBJ1-3; perhaps TRBD1 as D (5 bases). CDR1 and CDR2 from the germline V gene are LNHNV and YYDKDF (reference sequence). The CDR3 consists of 12 residues. Trimming stripped 5 bases from V and 4 bases from J, with 6 bases between. CDR3 nucleotides: TGTGCCACCAGCGAGGGGGGAAACACCATATATTTT. This codes for CATSEGGNTIYF.

The rearrangement joins TRBV29-1 to TRBJ1-1; TRBD1 agrees at 7 bases. Germline V gene sequence: CDR1 SQVTM, CDR2 ANQGSEA. The CDR3 spans 14 residues. V was pared by 3 bases and J by 0 bases, with 4 bases of the junction left unmatched. The CDR3 region is CSVEQGQLNTEAFF. The CDR3 coding sequence is TGCAGCGTTGAGCAGGGACAGCTGAACACTGAAGCTTTCTTT.

V usage is TRBV28 and J usage is TRBJ2-1; D uncertain. The CDR3 has 15 residues. V was clipped by 3 bases and J by 5 bases, with 14 bases between them. Germline CDR1 is MDHEN and CDR2 is SYDVKM. The CDR3 DNA follows: TGTGCCAGCAGTTTCGAGGCCAAAGAAGACAATGAGCAGTTCTTC. As protein: CASSFEAKEDNEQFF.

V is TRBV5-6 and J is TRBJ2-1, with TRBD1 matching 8 bases. The germline CDR1 and CDR2 sequences are SGHDT and YYEEEE. The CDR3 loop spans 14 amino acids. Trimming took 3 bases from V and 3 from J; bases not matched to a gene: 2. This CDR3 is CASSSGGYYNEQFF. For the CDR3, the DNA is TGTGCCAGCAGCTCAGGGGGCTACTACAATGAGCAGTTCTTC.

This clonotype was detected a few times. This chain links TRBV5-4 with TRBJ2-5; 9 bases are a match to TRBD2. The CDR3 extends over 16 amino acids. Germline lookup yields CDR1 SGHNT and CDR2 YYREEE (reference sequence). V lost 0 bases to trimming and J lost 7 bases; unmatched junction nucleotides: 10. The chain's CDR3 is CASSLAGASGARTQYF. The CDR3 bases are TGTGCCAGCAGCTTGGCCGGCGCTAGCGGGGCGCGGACCCAGTACTTC.

The chain combines TRBV11-3 with TRBJ1-1; TRBD1 might be the D (6 bases). Trimming removed 7 bases from V and 9 bases from J, with 15 bases in between. Germline CDR1 reads SGHNT; CDR2 reads YENEEA. The CDR3 sequence is 12 residues long. The CDR3 bases are TGTGCCAGCACCACTGGGGGACACCAAGCTTTCTTT. Protein product: CASTTGGHQAFF.

J is TRBJ1-5 and V is TRBV20-1; D call uncertain. The CDR3 is 16 amino acids. Trimming removed 3 bases from V and 0 bases from J, with 15 bases in between. Germline V gene sequence: CDR1 DFQATT, CDR2 SNEGSKA (reference sequence). The CDR3 here is CSASSSLGNSNQPQHF. The CDR3 coding sequence is TGCAGTGCTAGCTCCTCTCTCGGGAATAGCAATCAGCCCCAGCATTTT.

The table lists this clonotype with many counts. The chain uses TRBV7-8 and TRBJ2-1, with D tentatively TRBD1 or TRBD2 (5 bases each). This CDR3 is 15 amino acids long. Trimming left V 4 bases short and J 0 bases short, with 10 bases between. Germline values: CDR1 SGHVS, CDR2 FQNEAQ. This CDR3 reads CASSWGTGSYNEQFF. The CDR3 DNA is TGTGCCAGCAGCTGGGGGACGGGCTCCTACAATGAGCAGTTCTTC.

Regarding this clonotype: The junction departs from germline at one end; a sequencing error may be responsible. This chain links TRBV18 with TRBJ2-1, with TRBD1 matching 8 bases. This CDR3 has 14 residues. Germline CDR1 is KGHSH and CDR2 is LQKENI. The CDR3 DNA is TGTGTCAGCTCAAGAGGACAGGGCTCGGAAGAGCAGTTCTTC. It encodes CVSSRGQGSEEQFF.

V and J are TRBV28 and TRBJ2-5; 8 bases align to TRBD1. CDR1 is MDHEN, CDR2 SYDVKM, per germline. The CDR3 is made up of 14 amino acids. The trim removed 4 bases at V and 4 bases at J, leaving 5 bases unmatched. The CDR3 DNA sequence: TGTGCCAGCAGTTCGGACAGGGCTGGAGAGACCCAGTACTTC. This codes for CASSSDRAGETQYF.

Comment on this clonotype: It may be a read error: a sequence one base away is much more abundant. This rearrangement joins TRBV5-3 to TRBJ2-1; TRBD1 matches 7 bases. TRBV5-3 is given ORF status, its function remaining uncertain. The CDR3 consists of 14 residues. The V gene end was trimmed by 8 bases and the J gene end by 7 bases; junction bases not matched to a gene: 12. CDR3 loop: CASRPGQSKNEQFF. The CDR3 DNA reads as TGTGCCAGCAGACCGGGACAGAGCAAGAATGAGCAGTTCTTC.

V is TRBV12-3 or TRBV12-4 and J is TRBJ2-5; no clear D gene. The length of the CDR3 is 12 residues. Deletions cut 7 bases from V and 4 bases from J, with 10 bases between. The DNA for the CDR3 is TGTGCCAGCACCCCGGGCGGAGAGACCCAGTACTTC. It encodes CASTPGGETQYF.

This clonotype came up many times. The genes are TRBV7-2 and TRBJ1-1; no reliable D call. The V gene lost 3 bases and the J gene lost 1 base, with 6 bases spanning the gap. This CDR3 has 13 amino acids. Germline-derived CDR1 and CDR2 are SGHTA and FQGNSA. CDR3 sequence: CASSFDWNTEAFF. The CDR3 nucleotides are TGTGCCAGCAGCTTCGACTGGAACACTGAAGCTTTCTTT.

The rearrangement links TRBV6-8 to TRBJ2-7; 8 bases match TRBD1. Trimming at V came to 6 bases and at J to 1 base, leaving 5 bases not matched to a gene. CDR3 size: 14 residues. Germline values: CDR1 MNHGY, CDR2 SAAAGT. Written as DNA, the CDR3 is TGTGCCAGCAGCCGGACAGGGACATCCTACGAGCAGTACTTC. It translates to CASSRTGTSYEQYF.